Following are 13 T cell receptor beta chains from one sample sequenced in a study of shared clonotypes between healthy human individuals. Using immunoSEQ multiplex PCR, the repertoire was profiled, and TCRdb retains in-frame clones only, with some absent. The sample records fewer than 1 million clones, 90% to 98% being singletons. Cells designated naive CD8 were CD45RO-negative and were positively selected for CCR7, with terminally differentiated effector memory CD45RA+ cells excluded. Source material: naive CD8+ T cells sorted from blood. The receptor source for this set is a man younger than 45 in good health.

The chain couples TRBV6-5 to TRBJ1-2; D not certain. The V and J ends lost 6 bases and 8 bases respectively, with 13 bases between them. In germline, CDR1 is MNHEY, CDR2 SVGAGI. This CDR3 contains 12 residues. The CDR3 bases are TGTGCCAGCAGCGTTGACCGGGGAGGCTACACCTTC. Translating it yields CASSVDRGGYTF.

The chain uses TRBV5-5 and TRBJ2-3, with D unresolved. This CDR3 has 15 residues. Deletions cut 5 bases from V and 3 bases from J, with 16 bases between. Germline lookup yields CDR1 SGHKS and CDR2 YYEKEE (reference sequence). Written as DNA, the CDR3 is TGTGCCAGCAGGTCATCGGCATCCCCGACAGATACGCAGTATTTT. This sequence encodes CASRSSASPTDTQYF. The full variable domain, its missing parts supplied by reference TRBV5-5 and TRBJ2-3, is DAGVTQSPTHLIKTRGQQVTLRCSPISGHKSVSWYQQVLGQGPQFIFQYYEKEERGRGNFPDRFSARQFPNYSSELNVNALLLGDSALYLCASRSSASPTDTQYFGPGTRLTVL.

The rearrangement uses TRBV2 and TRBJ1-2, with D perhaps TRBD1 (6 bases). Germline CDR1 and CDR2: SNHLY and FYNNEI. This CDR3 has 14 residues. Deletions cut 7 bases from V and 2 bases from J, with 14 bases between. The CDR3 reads CASMTQGPNYGYTF. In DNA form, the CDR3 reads TGTGCCAGCATGACACAGGGTCCGAACTATGGCTACACCTTC.

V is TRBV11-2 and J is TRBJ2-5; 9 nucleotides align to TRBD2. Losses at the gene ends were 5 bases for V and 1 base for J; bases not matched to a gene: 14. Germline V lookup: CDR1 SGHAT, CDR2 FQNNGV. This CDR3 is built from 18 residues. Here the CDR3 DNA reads TGTGCCAGCAGCCCCTTTCCGGGACTAGCTGGGAGCCAAGAGACCCAGTACTTC. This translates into CASSPFPGLAGSQETQYF.

The CDR3: CASSQAGGASYNEQFF. The CDR3 nucleotides read TGTGCCAGCAGCCAGGCCGGAGGGGCGTCCTACAATGAGCAGTTCTTC. The rearrangement links TRBV27 to TRBJ2-1; possible D gene TRBD2, 6 bases. Germline loops: CDR1 MNHEY, CDR2 SMNVEV (reference sequence). V dropped 6 bases and J dropped 1 base, with 16 bases sitting between them. The CDR3 spans 16 residues.

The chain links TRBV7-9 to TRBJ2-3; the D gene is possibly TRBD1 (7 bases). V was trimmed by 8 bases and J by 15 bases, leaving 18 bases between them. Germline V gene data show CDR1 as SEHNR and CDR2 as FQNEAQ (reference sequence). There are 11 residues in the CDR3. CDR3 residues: CASQGGQADYF. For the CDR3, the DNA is TGTGCCAGCCAGGGGGGTCAGGCGGATTATTTT.

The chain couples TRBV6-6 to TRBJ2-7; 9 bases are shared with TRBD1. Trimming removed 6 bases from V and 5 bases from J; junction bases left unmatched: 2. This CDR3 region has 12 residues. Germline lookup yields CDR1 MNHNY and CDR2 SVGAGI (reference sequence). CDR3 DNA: TGTGCCAGCAGGGACAGGGGCCACGAGCAGTACTTC. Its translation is CASRDRGHEQYF.

In DNA, the CDR3 is TGTGCCAGCAGCTTGAGGACAGGGGGCTTTAGAAGGAGCACAGATACGCAGTATTTT. Translation: CASSLRTGGFRRSTDTQYF. J is TRBJ2-3 and V is TRBV5-8; TRBD1 agrees at 11 bases. Germline CDR1 is SGHTS and CDR2 is YDEGEE. The CDR3 covers 19 residues. With 1 base clipped from V and 0 bases from J, the junction kept 10 bases outside the gene matches.

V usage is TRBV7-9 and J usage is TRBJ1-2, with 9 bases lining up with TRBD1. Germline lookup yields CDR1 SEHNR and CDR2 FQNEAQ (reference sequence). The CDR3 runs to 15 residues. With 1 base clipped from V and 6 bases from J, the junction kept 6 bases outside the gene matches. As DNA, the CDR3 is TGTGCCAGCAGCTTAGTTCGTGACAGGGGGAATGGCTACACCTTC. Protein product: CASSLVRDRGNGYTF. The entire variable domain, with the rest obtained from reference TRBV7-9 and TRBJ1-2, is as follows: DTGVSQNPRHKITKRGQNVTFRCDPISEHNRLYWYRQTLGQGPEFLTYFQNEAQLEKSRLLSDRFSAERPKGSFSTLEIQRTEQGDSAMYLCASSLVRDRGNGYTFGSGTRLTVV.

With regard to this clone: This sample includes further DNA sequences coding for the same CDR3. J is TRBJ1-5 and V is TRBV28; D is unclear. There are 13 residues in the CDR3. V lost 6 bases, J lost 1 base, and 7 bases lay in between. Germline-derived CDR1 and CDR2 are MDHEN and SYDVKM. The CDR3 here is CASSLDSNQPQHF. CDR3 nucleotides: TGTGCCAGCAGCCTGGACAGCAATCAGCCCCAGCATTTT.

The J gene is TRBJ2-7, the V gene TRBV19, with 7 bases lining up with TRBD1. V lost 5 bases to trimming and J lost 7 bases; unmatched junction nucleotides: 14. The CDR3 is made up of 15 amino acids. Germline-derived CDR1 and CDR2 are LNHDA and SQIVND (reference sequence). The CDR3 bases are TGTGCCAGTAGTGTCACAGGGGCCCCACTGCGGGAGCAGTACTTC. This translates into CASSVTGAPLREQYF.

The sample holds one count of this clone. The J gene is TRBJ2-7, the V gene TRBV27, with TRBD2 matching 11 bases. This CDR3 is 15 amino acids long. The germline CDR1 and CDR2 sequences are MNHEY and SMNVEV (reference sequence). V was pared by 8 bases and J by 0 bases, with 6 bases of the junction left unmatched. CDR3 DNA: TGTGCCAGCGGGATAGCGGGAGGGCGCTCCTACGAGCAGTACTTC. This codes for CASGIAGGRSYEQYF.

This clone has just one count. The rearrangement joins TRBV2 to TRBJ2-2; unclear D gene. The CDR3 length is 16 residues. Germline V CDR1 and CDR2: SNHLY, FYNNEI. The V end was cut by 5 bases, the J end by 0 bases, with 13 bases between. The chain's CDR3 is CASSSLEKSNTGELFF. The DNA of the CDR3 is TGTGCCAGCAGTAGCCTAGAAAAGTCGAACACCGGGGAGCTGTTTTTT. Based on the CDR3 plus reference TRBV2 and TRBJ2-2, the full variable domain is EPEVTQTPSHQVTQMGQEVILRCVPISNHLYFYWYRQILGQKVEFLVSFYNNEISEKSEIFDDQFSVERPDGSNFTLKIRSTKLEDSAMYFCASSSLEKSNTGELFFGEGSRLTVL.